What follows are 17 T cell receptor beta chains derived from one specimen sequenced in a study of immune heterogeneity within non-small cell lung tumors listed by TCRdb under 2018. Genomic DNA was extracted from bulk tumor tissue and used as the TCR template, and roughly 560 ng gDNA was amplified per sample. During surgery, several biopsies were collected from each primary tumor and placed as far from one another as possible within the tumor mass. The study cohort was described as untreated and was composed of newly diagnosed NSCLC cases undergoing curative surgery. TCRdb shows the sequencer as HiSeq X Ten. The TCR beta CDR3 region was amplified with a multiplex PCR system, in which a first round of around 10 cycles was run using 32 V-gene forward and 13 J-gene reverse primers. TCRdb's own reprocessing of the public reads used fastp at Q25 and MiXCR and kept productive beta chains. Rows with one shared CDR3 protein collapse into an entry with the most common genes and DNA. The sample table shows a few thousand distinct CDR3 sequences, and roughly 14% are seen once. Of the sample, approximately 20% falls within the top ten clones.

The sequencing sample was made of lung tumor tissue. All receptors derive from a female donor with non-small cell lung cancer.

Notes on this clonotype: A read error may be the cause here, since a much bigger clone is one base away. This chain links TRBV5-1 with TRBJ1-1; no definite D call. CDR3 size: 14 residues. Trimming stripped 7 bases from V and 1 base from J, with 14 bases between. Looked up from germline, CDR1 is SGHRS and CDR2 is YFSETQ. For the CDR3, the DNA is TGCGCCAGCGGAATCTCCCGGACGAACACTGAAGCTTTCTTT. It specifies CASGISRTNTEAFF.

In its sample, this clonotype is medium-sized. The gene calls are TRBV7-9 and TRBJ1-4; 9 bases align to TRBD1. V lost 5 bases, J lost 8 bases, and 6 bases stayed unmatched. CDR3 size: 14 residues. CDR1 and CDR2 from the germline V gene are SEHNR and FQNEAQ (reference sequence). The CDR3 here is CASSPGQGSEKLFF. CDR3 DNA sequence: TGTGCCAGCAGCCCGGGACAGGGCAGCGAAAAACTGTTTTTT. Full variable domain (remainder filled in from reference TRBV7-9 and TRBJ1-4): DTGVSQNPRHKITKRGQNVTFRCDPISEHNRLYWYRQTLGQGPEFLTYFQNEAQLEKSRLLSDRFSAERPKGSFSTLEIQRTEQGDSAMYLCASSPGQGSEKLFFGSGTQLSVL.

This clonotype was observed at least ten times. V and J are TRBV9 and TRBJ2-3; possibly TRBD1 or TRBD2 for D (7 bases each). Germline CDR1 is SGDLS and CDR2 is YYNGEE. The V gene lost 6 bases and the J gene lost 0 bases, with 11 bases spanning the gap. The CDR3 has 14 residues. Here the CDR3 reads CASKRDSSTDTQYF. The CDR3 nucleotides are TGTGCCAGCAAGCGGGACAGTAGCACAGATACGCAGTATTTT. The full variable domain, its missing parts supplied by reference TRBV9 and TRBJ2-3, is DSGVTQTPKHLITATGQRVTLRCSPRSGDLSVYWYQQSLDQGLQFLIQYYNGEERAKGNILERFSAQQFPDLHSELNLSSLELGDSALYFCASKRDSSTDTQYFGPGTRLTVL.

Relative to its sample, this clonotype is medium-sized. The CDR3 loop reads CASSAGQGSGNTIYF. CDR3 sequence (DNA): TGTGCCAGCAGCGCCGGACAAGGGTCTGGAAACACCATATATTTT. This chain uses TRBV6-1 with TRBJ1-3; the D gene is possibly TRBD1 (5 bases). The ends were cut back, 6 bases at V and 1 base at J, with 13 bases in the middle. The germline gives CDR1 MNHNS, CDR2 SASEGT. The CDR3 contains 15 residues.

By proportion, this clonotype is medium-sized. The chain has TRBV11-2 and TRBJ2-7, with 7 positions matching TRBD1. The CDR3 length is 14 residues. The V segment lost 5 bases and the J segment 2 bases; nucleotides outside the gene matches: 6. Per the germline V gene, CDR1 is SGHAT and CDR2 is FQNNGV. The CDR3 is CASSKGQATYEQYF. The CDR3, as DNA: TGTGCCAGCAGCAAAGGACAGGCTACCTACGAGCAGTACTTC.

Relative to its sample, this clonotype is medium-sized. The J gene is TRBJ1-1, the V gene TRBV25-1; 8 bases line up with TRBD1. V dropped 4 bases and J dropped 1; count of bases not matched to a gene: 5. This CDR3 spans 15 amino acids. Germline loops: CDR1 MGHDK, CDR2 SYGVNS. DNA for the CDR3: TGTGCCAGCAGTGGGAACAGGGGGGGGAACACTGAAGCTTTCTTT. This encodes CASSGNRGGNTEAFF.

This clonotype is termed medium-sized. The chain has TRBV7-3 and TRBJ2-2; D is perhaps TRBD1 or TRBD2 (5 bases each). Trimming shortened V by 2 bases and J by 9 bases, and 10 bases separated the two germline ends. Germline V lookup: CDR1 SGHTA, CDR2 FQGTGA. The CDR3 loop spans 13 amino acids. The CDR3 spells CASSLLGRRELFF. Written as DNA, the CDR3 is TGTGCCAGCAGCTTATTGGGACGAAGGGAGCTGTTTTTT.

Turning to this clonotype: Relative to the germline gene, one junction end is altered; a read error may explain this. The gene calls are TRBV2 and TRBJ2-7; D not certain. Germline CDR1 is SNHLY and CDR2 is FYNNEI. This CDR3 has 12 residues. For the CDR3, the DNA is TGTGCCATCAGTGAAAGCCATGACGAGCAGTACTTC. Translated: CAISESHDEQYF.

Judged by abundance, this clonotype is medium-sized (0.01 to 0.1%). The chain carries TRBV13 and TRBJ2-7; TRBD1 aligns across 7 bases. Germline trimming cut 5 bases from V and 2 bases from J; bases unmatched to any gene: 9. CDR1 PRHDT and CDR2 FYEKMQ come from the germline V gene (reference sequence). There are 15 residues in the CDR3. The CDR3 protein is CASSLKDRAPYEQYF. In DNA, the CDR3 is TGTGCCAGCAGCCTCAAAGACAGGGCCCCCTACGAGCAGTACTTC.

This clonotype is medium-sized by share. The rearrangement joins TRBV6-1 to TRBJ2-1; D perhaps matches TRBD1 (6 bases). Deletions cut 3 bases from V and 2 bases from J, with 11 bases between. Germline-derived CDR1 and CDR2 are MNHNS and SASEGT. This CDR3 spans 15 amino acids. In DNA form, the CDR3 reads TGTGCCAGCAGTGATTGGGACATACCCTACAATGAGCAGTTCTTC. This gives the protein CASSDWDIPYNEQFF.

Relative to its sample, this clonotype is medium-sized. The chain is built from TRBV2 and TRBJ2-1; D call uncertain. The CDR3 contains 13 residues. From germline, CDR1 is SNHLY and CDR2 FYNNEI. Trimming removed 4 bases at V and 4 bases at J, with 8 bases between. CDR3 DNA: TGTGCCAGCAGTGCATTAGGGTACAATGAGCAGTTCTTC. As protein: CASSALGYNEQFF. Based on the CDR3 plus reference TRBV2 and TRBJ2-1, the full variable domain is EPEVTQTPSHQVTQMGQEVILRCVPISNHLYFYWYRQILGQKVEFLVSFYNNEISEKSEIFDDQFSVERPDGSNFTLKIRSTKLEDSAMYFCASSALGYNEQFFGPGTRLTVL.

In its sample, this clonotype ranks as medium-sized (0.01 to 0.1%). CDR3 in amino acids: CASSGSGRSYEQYF. CDR3 DNA sequence: TGTGCCAGCAGTGGTAGCGGCCGCTCCTACGAGCAGTACTTC. The V gene is TRBV2, the J gene TRBJ2-7, with D perhaps matching TRBD2 (6 bases). This CDR3 has 14 amino acids. V lost 4 bases and J lost 0, with 10 bases in between. Germline V gives CDR1 SNHLY, CDR2 FYNNEI.

The chain is built from TRBV18 and TRBJ1-1, with 7 bases that match TRBD1. Germline CDR1 reads KGHSH; CDR2 reads LQKENI. The CDR3 is 13 residues long. After removal of 7 bases from V and 4 bases from J, the junction contained 6 bases not matched to a gene. Written as DNA, the CDR3 is TGTGCCAGCTTATCTTCAGGGGGCACTGAAGCTTTCTTT. This codes for CASLSSGGTEAFF.

In its sample, this clonotype is medium-sized. The chain is built from TRBV19 and TRBJ1-3; D is undetermined. This CDR3 region has 15 residues. Germline lookup yields CDR1 LNHDA and CDR2 SQIVND (reference sequence). The V and J ends lost 2 bases and 8 bases respectively, with 16 bases between them. The CDR3 region is CASSISSGTGDTIYF. DNA for the CDR3: TGTGCCAGTAGTATAAGTTCCGGAACCGGCGACACCATATATTTT.

Details on this clonotype: This CDR3 fails to terminate in the conserved phenylalanine or tryptophan, so it likely reflects a read error. It is unclear where the CDR3 begins or ends on the DNA, so no DNA is shown, and the CDR3 is as TCRdb lists it. The chain is built from TRBV6-9 and TRBJ2-3; TRBD1, the table's D call, was not compared with the DNA. Termini included, the CDR3 measures 14 amino acids. From germline, CDR1 is MNHGY and CDR2 SVAAGI. This chain's CDR3 is CASSYRGGEQYFGP.

This clonotype counts as medium-sized (0.01 to 0.1%). This chain joins TRBV3-1 and TRBJ2-3; tentative D call: TRBD2 (5 bases). Germline V CDR1 and CDR2: LGHDT, YNNKEL (reference sequence). CDR3 length: 14 amino acids. Trimming stripped 0 bases from V and 1 base from J, with 5 bases between. The CDR3 sequence is CASSQEAGTDTQYF. As DNA, the CDR3 is TGTGCCAGCAGCCAAGAAGCGGGCACAGATACGCAGTATTTT.

Sample share makes this clonotype medium-sized. The chain carries TRBV11-2 and TRBJ2-2, with 9 bases matching TRBD1. The ends lost 4 bases at V and 7 bases at J; junction bases unmatched: 4. Germline values: CDR1 SGHAT, CDR2 FQNNGV. The CDR3 consists of 14 residues. CDR3 protein: CASSWGQGSGELFF. CDR3 DNA sequence: TGTGCCAGCAGCTGGGGACAGGGAAGCGGGGAGCTGTTTTTT.